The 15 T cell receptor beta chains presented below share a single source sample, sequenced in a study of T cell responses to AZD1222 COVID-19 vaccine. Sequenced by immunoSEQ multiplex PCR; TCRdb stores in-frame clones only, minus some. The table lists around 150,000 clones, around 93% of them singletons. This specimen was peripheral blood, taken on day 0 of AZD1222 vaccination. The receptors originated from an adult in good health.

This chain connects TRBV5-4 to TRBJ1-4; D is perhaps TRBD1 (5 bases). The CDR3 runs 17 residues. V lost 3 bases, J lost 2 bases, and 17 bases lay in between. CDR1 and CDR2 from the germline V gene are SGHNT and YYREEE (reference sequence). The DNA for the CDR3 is TGTGCCAGCAGCTGGGGGGGACGTACCACGACTAATGAAAAACTGTTTTTT. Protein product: CASSWGGRTTTNEKLFF.

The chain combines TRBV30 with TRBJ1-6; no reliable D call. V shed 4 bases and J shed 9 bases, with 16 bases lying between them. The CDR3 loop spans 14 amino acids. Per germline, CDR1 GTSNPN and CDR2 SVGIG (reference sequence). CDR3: CAWNQLVTVSPLHF. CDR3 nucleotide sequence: TGTGCCTGGAACCAGCTCGTTACCGTTTCACCCCTCCACTTT.

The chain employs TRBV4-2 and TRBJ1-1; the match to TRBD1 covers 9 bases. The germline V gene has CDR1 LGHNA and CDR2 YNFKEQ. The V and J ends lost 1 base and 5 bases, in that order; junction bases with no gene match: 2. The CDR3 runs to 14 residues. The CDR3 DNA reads TGTGCCAGCAGCCAAGTTGGGACAGGGACTGAAGCTTTCTTT. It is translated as CASSQVGTGTEAFF.

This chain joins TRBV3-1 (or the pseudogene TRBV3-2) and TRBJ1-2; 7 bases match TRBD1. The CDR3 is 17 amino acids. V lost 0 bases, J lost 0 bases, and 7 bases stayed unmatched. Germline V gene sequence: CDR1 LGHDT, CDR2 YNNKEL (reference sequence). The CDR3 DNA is TGTGCCAGCAGCCAAGATATTTGGACAGGAGCTAACTATGGCTACACCTTC. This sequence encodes CASSQDIWTGANYGYTF.

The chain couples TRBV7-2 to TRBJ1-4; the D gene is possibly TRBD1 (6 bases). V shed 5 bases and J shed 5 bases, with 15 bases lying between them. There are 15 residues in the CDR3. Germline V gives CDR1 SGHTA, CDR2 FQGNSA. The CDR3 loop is CASSPFGGQNEKLFF. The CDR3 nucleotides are TGTGCCAGCAGCCCCTTCGGGGGGCAGAATGAAAAACTGTTTTTT.

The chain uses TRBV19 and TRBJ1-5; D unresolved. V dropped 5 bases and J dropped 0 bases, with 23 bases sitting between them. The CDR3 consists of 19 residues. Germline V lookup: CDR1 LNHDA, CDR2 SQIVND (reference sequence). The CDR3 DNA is TGTGCCAGTAGTTTTGGGCGCCTCCCTCGGAGAAATAGCAATCAGCCCCAGCATTTT. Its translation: CASSFGRLPRRNSNQPQHF.

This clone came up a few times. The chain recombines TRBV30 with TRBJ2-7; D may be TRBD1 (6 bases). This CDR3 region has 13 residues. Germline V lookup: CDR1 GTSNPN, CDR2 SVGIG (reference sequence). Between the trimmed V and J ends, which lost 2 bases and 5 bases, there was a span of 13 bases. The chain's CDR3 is CAWSHKGVHEQYF. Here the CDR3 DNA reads TGTGCCTGGAGTCATAAGGGGGTCCACGAGCAGTACTTC.

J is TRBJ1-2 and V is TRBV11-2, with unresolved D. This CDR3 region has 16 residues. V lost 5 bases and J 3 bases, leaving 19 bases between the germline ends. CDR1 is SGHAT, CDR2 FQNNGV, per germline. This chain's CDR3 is CASSAGRLRLDYGYTF. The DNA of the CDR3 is TGTGCCAGCAGCGCAGGACGCCTAAGACTCGACTATGGCTACACCTTC.

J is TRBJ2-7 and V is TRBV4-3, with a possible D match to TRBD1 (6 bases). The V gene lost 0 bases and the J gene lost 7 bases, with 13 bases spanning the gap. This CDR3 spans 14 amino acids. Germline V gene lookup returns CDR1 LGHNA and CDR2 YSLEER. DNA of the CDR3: TGCGCCAGCAGCCAAGATCTTGGGGGCGGGGAGCAGTACTTC. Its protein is CASSQDLGGGEQYF.

CDR3 bases: TGCGCCAGCAGCCAAGAAAGAGGGACAGGGGGGGGCTCTGGGGCCAACGTCCTGACTTTC. Translation: CASSQERGTGGGSGANVLTF. The chain couples TRBV4-3 to TRBJ2-6; 11 bases map to TRBD1. The germline CDR1 and CDR2 sequences are LGHNA and YSLEER. CDR3 length: 20 amino acids. Trimming at V came to 0 bases and at J to 0 bases, leaving 7 bases not matched to a gene.

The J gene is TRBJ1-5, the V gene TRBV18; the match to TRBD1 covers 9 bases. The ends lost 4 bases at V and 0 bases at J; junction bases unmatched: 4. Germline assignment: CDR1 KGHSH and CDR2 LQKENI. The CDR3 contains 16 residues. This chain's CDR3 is CASSLGTGNSNQPQHF. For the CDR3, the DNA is TGTGCCAGCTCACTCGGGACAGGGAATAGCAATCAGCCCCAGCATTTT.

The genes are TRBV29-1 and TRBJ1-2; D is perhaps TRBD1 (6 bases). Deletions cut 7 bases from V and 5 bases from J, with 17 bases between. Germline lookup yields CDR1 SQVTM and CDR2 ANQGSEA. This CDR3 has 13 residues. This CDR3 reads CSAHGQGIYGYTF. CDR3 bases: TGCAGCGCCCACGGGCAGGGGATATATGGCTACACCTTC.

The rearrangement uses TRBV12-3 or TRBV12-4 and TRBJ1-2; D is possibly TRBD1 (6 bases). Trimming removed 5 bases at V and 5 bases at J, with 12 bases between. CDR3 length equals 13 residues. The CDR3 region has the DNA TGTGCCAGCAGTGCAGGGGTAGGATATGGCTACACCTTC. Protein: CASSAGVGYGYTF.

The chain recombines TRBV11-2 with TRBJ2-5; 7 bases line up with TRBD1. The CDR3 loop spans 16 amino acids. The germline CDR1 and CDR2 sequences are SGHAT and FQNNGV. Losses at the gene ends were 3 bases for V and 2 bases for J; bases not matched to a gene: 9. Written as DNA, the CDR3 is TGTGCCAGCAGCTTTGGGCAGGGGGTTTCGCAAGAGACCCAGTACTTC. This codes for CASSFGQGVSQETQYF.

The CDR3 loop is CASSLTFGGSNQPQHF. In DNA form, the CDR3 reads TGTGCCAGCAGCCTCACCTTCGGCGGTAGCAATCAGCCCCAGCATTTT. The chain joins TRBV7-3 to TRBJ1-5; the D is unclear. From germline, CDR1 is SGHTA and CDR2 FQGTGA. Trimming left V 5 bases short and J 0 bases short, with 14 bases between. CDR3 length: 16 residues.